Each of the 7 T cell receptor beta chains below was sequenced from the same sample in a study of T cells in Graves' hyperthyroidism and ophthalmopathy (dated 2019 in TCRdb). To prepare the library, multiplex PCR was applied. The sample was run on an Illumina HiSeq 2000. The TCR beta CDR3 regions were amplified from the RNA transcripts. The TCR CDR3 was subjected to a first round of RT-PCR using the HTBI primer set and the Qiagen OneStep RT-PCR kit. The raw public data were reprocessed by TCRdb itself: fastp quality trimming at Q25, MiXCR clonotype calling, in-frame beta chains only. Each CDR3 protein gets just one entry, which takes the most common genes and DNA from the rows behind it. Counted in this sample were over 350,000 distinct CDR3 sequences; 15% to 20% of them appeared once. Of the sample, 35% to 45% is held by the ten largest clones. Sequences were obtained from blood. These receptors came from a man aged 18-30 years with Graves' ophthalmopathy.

The CDR3 reads CSASDRTSSYEQYF. DNA of the CDR3: TGCAGTGCTTCCGACAGAACGAGCTCCTACGAGCAGTACTTC. This chain connects TRBV20-1 to TRBJ2-7, with a possible D match to TRBD1 (5 bases). Germline V lookup: CDR1 DFQATT, CDR2 SNEGSKA (reference sequence). The V gene lost 5 bases and the J gene lost 0 bases, with 14 bases spanning the gap. The CDR3 covers 14 residues.

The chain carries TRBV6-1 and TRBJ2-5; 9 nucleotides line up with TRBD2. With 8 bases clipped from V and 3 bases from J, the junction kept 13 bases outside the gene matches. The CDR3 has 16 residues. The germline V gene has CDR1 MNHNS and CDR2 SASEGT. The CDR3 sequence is CASSNRGLAGKETQYF. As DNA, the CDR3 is TGTGCCAGCTCAAACCGGGGGCTAGCGGGGAAAGAGACCCAGTACTTC.

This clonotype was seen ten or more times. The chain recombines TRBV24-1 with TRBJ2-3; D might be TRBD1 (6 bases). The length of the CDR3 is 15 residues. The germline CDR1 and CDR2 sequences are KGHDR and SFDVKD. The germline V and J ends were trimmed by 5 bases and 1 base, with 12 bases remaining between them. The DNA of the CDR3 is TGTGCCACCAGTGCCGTGGGGGCGCGCACAGATACGCAGTATTTT. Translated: CATSAVGARTDTQYF.

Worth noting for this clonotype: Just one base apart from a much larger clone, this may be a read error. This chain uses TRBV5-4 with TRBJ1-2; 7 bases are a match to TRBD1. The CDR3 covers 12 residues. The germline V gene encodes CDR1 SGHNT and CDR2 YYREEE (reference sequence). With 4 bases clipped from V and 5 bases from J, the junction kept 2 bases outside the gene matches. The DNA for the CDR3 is TGTGCCAGCAGCGACAGGGAATATGGCTACACCTTC. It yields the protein CASSDREYGYTF.

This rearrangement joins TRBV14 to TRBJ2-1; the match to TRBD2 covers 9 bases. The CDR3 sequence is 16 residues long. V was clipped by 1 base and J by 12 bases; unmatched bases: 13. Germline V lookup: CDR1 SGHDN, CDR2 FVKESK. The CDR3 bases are TGTGCCAGCAGCCAAGTAAGGCGGGGGGGCGAGGATGGGCAGTTCTTC. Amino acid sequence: CASSQVRRGGEDGQFF.

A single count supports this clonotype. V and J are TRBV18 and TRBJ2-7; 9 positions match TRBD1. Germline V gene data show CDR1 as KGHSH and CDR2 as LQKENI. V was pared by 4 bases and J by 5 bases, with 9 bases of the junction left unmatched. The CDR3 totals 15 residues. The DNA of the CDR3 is TGTGCCAGCTCACTGACCGACAGGGGGTCGGACGAGCAGTACTTC. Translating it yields CASSLTDRGSDEQYF.

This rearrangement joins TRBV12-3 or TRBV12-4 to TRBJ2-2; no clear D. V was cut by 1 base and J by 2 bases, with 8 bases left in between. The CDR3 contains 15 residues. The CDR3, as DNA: TGTGCCAGCAGTTTAGGCTCGCGTAACACCGGGGAGCTGTTTTTT. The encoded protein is CASSLGSRNTGELFF.